The source of this T cell receptor beta chain is a study of blood T cell repertoires in COVID-19. Study details: Samples came from the United States, Italy and Spain, spanning acute and convalescent COVID-19. T cells, B-cell-depleted T cells, or PBMCs provided the cDNA or gDNA that served as material.

This table comes from immunoSEQ multiplex PCR, and its TCRdb copy is limited to in-frame clones, with some not included. Here the sample spans some 170,000 clones, 82% being singletons. The sample holds one count of this clone. CDR1 and CDR2 from the germline V gene are SGDLS and YYNGEE. This CDR3 contains 13 residues. The ends lost 4 bases at V and 4 bases at J; junction bases unmatched: 2. Source material: peripheral blood. The origin of this receptor is a woman aged 70-85 years with acute or convalescent COVID-19. V gene TRBV9 combines with J gene TRBJ2-5; the match to TRBD1 covers 9 bases. The CDR3 DNA reads as TGTGCCAGCAGCAGGACAGGGGCAGAGACCCAGTACTTC. This gives the protein CASSRTGAETQYF.